The clone carrying this T cell receptor beta chain has only a few counts. Its antigen is currently unknown. The study recruited hyperthyroidism patients aged 18 to 65 who were newly diagnosed, under 2 months' duration. Exclusion criteria comprised other autoimmune diseases, uncontrolled infections, pregnancy or lactation in patients. Diagnosis was based on clinical symptoms, serum thyroxine, TRAb, thyroid ultrasound and orbital computed tomography. V lost 5 bases to trimming and J lost 5 bases, with 15 bases between them. Germline CDR1 and CDR2: SEHNR and FQNEAQ (reference sequence). The CDR3 covers 15 residues. The sample belongs to a study of Graves' ophthalmopathy and Graves' hyperthyroidism. Study outcomes and limitations: Using a 13-signature model, the authors split ophthalmopathy from stable hyperthyroidism, with roughly 91% sensitivity and 81.08% specificity.

The TCR beta CDR3 regions underwent amplification from RNA transcripts. First-round RT-PCR relied on HTBI primers, and a second-round multiplex PCR came next. In TCRdb, the multiplex PCR reads were re-called with MiXCR into one record per CDR3 protein. The top ten clones hold about 4.1% of a sample with approximately 540,000 distinct CDR3 sequences, approximately 35% of them seen once. The source is an adult man with Graves' hyperthyroidism. What was sequenced was peripheral blood or thyroid tissue (not recorded which). V gene TRBV7-9 combines with J gene TRBJ1-4; D unclear. The CDR3 loop reads CASSHPGFTNEKLFF. In DNA, the CDR3 is TGTGCCAGCAGCCACCCGGGGTTTACGAATGAAAAACTGTTTTTT.